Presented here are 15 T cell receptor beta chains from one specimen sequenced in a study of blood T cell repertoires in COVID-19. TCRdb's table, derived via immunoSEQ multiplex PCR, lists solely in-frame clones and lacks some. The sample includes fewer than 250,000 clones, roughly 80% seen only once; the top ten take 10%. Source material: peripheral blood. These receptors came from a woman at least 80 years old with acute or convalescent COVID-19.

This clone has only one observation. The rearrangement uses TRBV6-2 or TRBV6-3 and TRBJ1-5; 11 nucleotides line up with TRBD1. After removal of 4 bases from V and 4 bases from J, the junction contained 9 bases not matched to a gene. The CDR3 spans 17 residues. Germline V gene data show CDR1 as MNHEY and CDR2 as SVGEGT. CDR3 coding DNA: TGTGCCAGCAGTTTATGGAGCGGGACAGGGGGAAATCAGCCCCAGCATTTT. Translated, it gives CASSLWSGTGGNQPQHF.

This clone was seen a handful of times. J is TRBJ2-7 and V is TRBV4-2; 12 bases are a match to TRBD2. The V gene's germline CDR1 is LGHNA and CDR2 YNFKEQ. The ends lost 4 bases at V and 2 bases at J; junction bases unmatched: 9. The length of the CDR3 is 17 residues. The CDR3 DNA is TGTGCCAGCAGCCCATCGACTAGCGGGGGAACTACCTACGAGCAGTACTTC. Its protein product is CASSPSTSGGTTYEQYF.

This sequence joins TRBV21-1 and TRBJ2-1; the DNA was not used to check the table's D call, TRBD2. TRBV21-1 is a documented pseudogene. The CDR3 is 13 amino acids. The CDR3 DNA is TGTGCCAGCAGCTCGTCACGGGTGGATGAGCAGTTCTTC. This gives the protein CASSSSRVDEQFF.

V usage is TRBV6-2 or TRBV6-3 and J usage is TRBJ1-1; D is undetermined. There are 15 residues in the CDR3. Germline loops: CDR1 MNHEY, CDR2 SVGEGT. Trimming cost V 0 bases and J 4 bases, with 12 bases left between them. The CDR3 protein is CASSYSSRVSTEAFF. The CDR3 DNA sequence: TGTGCCAGCAGTTACTCGAGCCGGGTAAGCACTGAAGCTTTCTTT.

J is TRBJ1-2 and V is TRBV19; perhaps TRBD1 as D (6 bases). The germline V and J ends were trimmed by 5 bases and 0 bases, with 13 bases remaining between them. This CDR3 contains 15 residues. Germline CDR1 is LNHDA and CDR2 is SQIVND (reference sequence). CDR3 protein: CASSPNRETNYGYTF. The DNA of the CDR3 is TGTGCCAGTAGTCCGAACAGGGAGACTAACTATGGCTACACCTTC.

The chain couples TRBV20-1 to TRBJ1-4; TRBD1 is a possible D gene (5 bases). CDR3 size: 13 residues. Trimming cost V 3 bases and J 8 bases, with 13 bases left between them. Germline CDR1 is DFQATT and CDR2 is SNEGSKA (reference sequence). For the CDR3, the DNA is TGCAGTGCTAGTCCAGACAGCACCGAAAAACTGTTTTTT. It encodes CSASPDSTEKLFF.

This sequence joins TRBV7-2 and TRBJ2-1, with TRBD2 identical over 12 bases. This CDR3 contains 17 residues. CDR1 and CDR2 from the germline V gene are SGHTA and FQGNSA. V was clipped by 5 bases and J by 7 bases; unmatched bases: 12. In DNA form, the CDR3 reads TGTGCCAGCAGCCAGGGCCCCACTAGCGGGGGGTGGAATGAGCAGTTCTTC. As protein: CASSQGPTSGGWNEQFF.

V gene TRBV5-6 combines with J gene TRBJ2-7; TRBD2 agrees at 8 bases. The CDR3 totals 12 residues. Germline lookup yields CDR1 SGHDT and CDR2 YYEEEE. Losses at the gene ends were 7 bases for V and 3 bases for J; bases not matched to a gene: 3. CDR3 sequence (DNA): TGTGCCAGCCAGGGACTAGGCTACGAGCAGTACTTC. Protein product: CASQGLGYEQYF.

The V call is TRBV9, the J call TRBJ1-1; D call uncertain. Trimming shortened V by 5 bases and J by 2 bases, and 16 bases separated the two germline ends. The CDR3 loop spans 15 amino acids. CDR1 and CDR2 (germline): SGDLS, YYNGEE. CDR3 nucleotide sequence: TGTGCCAGCAGGTCTTTACAGACGGTTAACACTGAAGCTTTCTTT. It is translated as CASRSLQTVNTEAFF. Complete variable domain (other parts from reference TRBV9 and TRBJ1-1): DSGVTQTPKHLITATGQRVTLRCSPRSGDLSVYWYQQSLDQGLQFLIQYYNGEERAKGNILERFSAQQFPDLHSELNLSSLELGDSALYFCASRSLQTVNTEAFFGQGTRLTVV.

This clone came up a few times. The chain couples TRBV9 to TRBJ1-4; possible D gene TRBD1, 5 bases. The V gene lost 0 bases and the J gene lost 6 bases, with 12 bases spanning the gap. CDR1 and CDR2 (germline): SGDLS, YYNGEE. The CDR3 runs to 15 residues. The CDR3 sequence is CASSVAGAPDEKLFF. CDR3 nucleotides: TGTGCCAGCAGCGTAGCTGGGGCGCCGGATGAAAAACTGTTTTTT.

For the CDR3, the DNA is TGTGCCAGCAGCTTAGCGGGGACAGGTGTAACTGAAGCTTTCTTT. Translation gives CASSLAGTGVTEAFF. The gene calls are TRBV7-9 and TRBJ1-1, with 8 positions matching TRBD1. The CDR3 runs 15 residues. The V gene end was trimmed by 0 bases and the J gene end by 5 bases; junction bases not matched to a gene: 5. Looked up from germline, CDR1 is SEHNR and CDR2 is FQNEAQ (reference sequence).

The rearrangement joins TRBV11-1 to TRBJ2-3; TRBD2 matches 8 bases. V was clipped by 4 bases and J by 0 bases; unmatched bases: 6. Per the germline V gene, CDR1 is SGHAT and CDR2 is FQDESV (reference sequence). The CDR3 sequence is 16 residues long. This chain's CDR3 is CASSSFTSGSTDTQYF. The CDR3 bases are TGTGCCAGCAGCTCATTTACTAGCGGAAGCACAGATACGCAGTATTTT.

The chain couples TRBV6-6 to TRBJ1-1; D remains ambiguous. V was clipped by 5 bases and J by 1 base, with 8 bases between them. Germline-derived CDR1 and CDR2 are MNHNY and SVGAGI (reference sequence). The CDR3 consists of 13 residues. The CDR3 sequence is CASSATSNTEAFF. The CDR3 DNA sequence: TGTGCCAGCAGTGCAACATCGAACACTGAAGCTTTCTTT.

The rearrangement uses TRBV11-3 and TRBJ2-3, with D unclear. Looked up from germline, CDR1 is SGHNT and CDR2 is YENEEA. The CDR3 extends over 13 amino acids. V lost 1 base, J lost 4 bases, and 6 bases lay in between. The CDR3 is CASSLGAADTQYF. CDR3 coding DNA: TGTGCCAGCAGCTTAGGGGCTGCAGATACGCAGTATTTT. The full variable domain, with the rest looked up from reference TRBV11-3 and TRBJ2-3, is EAGVVQSPRYKIIEKKQPVAFWCNPISGHNTLYWYLQNLGQGPELLIRYENEEAVDDSQLPKDRFSAERLKGVDSTLKIQPAELGDSAVYLCASSLGAADTQYFGPGTRLTVL.

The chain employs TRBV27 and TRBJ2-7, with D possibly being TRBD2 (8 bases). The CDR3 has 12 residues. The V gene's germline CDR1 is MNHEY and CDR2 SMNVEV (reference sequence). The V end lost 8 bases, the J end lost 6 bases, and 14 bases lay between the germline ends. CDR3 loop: CASLGRGPEQYF. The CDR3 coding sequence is TGTGCCAGCCTCGGGAGGGGGCCCGAGCAGTACTTC.